This T cell receptor (beta chain) comes out of a study of OX40 agonist ivuxolimab in advanced cancers. As for the study in general: Patients assigned to dose escalation were diagnosed with hepatocellular carcinoma, melanoma, renal cell or head and neck cancer. Study outcomes and limitations: CD4+ and CD8+ blood T cells expanded clonally by week 6 at 0.1 to 3.0 mg/kg. The average count of expanded clones was higher among CD8+ T cells than among CD4+.

For this clone: As yet, its antigen is unknown.

CDR3 size: 15 residues. Per germline, CDR1 SGHRS and CDR2 YFSETQ. The V end was cut by 4 bases, the J end by 2 bases, with 12 bases between. Libraries were prepared by immunoSEQ multiplex PCR; TCRdb keeps only in-frame clonotypes and omits some of them. The table lists 91,000 or so clones, around 84% of them singletons. This clonotype originated in an adult with an advanced solid tumor such as melanoma, head and neck, liver or kidney cancer. The source material was CD4+ or CD8+ T cells sorted from blood, sampled in a trial of the OX40 agonist ivuxolimab. The rearrangement joins TRBV5-1 to TRBJ1-4, with D perhaps TRBD1 (5 bases). CDR3 sequence reads: CASSPSGITNEKLFF. For the CDR3, the DNA is TGCGCCAGCAGCCCATCAGGGATCACTAATGAAAAACTGTTTTTT.